This is a list of T cell receptor beta chains from one sample in a study of T-cell reconstitution after alpha-beta-depleted transplantation in children. MiXCR was run by TCRdb on the PCR reads, yielding one entry per CDR3 protein. Of about 980,000 distinct CDR3 sequences listed, 25% to 35% are singletons. Sequences were derived from PBMCs, mostly from graft donor cells, sampled 360 days after TCRalphabeta/CD19-depleted stem cell transplant. The receptors derive from a boy in the first two years of life who had a stem cell transplant for SCID, so the T cells may come from the graft donor. The CDR3 runs from the conserved cysteine through the conserved F or W. Each record gives: V gene, D gene, clone size, J gene, CDR3 protein, CDR3 DNA. The D gene is left open where the match is weak. Size is omitted from some rows. Given values are once, few, many or a class for expanded clones.

>TRBV28|TRBD1|-|TRBJ2-5
CASRTGGLMGAQYF
TGTGCCAGCAGAACAGGGGGTTTGATGGGGGCCCAGTACTTC
>TRBV29-1|-|many|TRBJ2-3
CSGGRADTQYF
TGCAGCGGGGGACGGGCAGATACGCAGTATTTT
>TRBV10-3|-|many|TRBJ2-3
CAISGGLSTDTQYF
TGTGCCATCAGTGGAGGATTGAGCACAGATACGCAGTATTTT
>TRBV6-1|-|-|TRBJ2-7
CASSPFTGTTRAYEQYF
TGTGCCAGCAGTCCTTTCACCGGGACCACAAGGGCCTACGAGCAGTACTTC
>TRBV6-1|TRBD1|-|TRBJ2-2
CASSPRDRGRRELFF
TGTGCCAGCAGTCCCCGGGACAGGGGGCGCAGGGAGCTGTTTTTT
>TRBV28|-|few|TRBJ2-7
CASSFSRVEQYF
TGTGCCAGCAGCTTTTCCAGGGTCGAGCAGTACTTC
>TRBV13|-|many|TRBJ2-7
CASSSSSDGGHEQYF
TGTGCCAGCAGCTCTTCCTCCGACGGGGGCCACGAGCAGTACTTC
>TRBV3-1|-|few|TRBJ1-2
CASSQDWGYYGYTF
TGTGCCAGCAGCCAAGATTGGGGGTACTATGGCTACACCTTC
>TRBV29-1|-|-|TRBJ2-2
CSANRETTGELFF
TGCAGCGCCAACCGGGAAACCACCGGGGAGCTGTTTTTT
>TRBV5-1|-|-|TRBJ2-3
CASSVPTDRTDTQYF
TGCGCCAGCAGCGTTCCGACAGACCGCACAGATACGCAGTATTTT
>TRBV5-1|TRBD1|few|TRBJ1-6
CASSLAGQQYNSPLHF
TGCGCCAGCAGCTTGGCGGGACAGCAGTATAATTCACCCCTCCACTTT
>TRBV5-1|-|many|TRBJ2-6
CASSPYRQFGANVLTF
TGCGCCAGCAGCCCATATAGGCAGTTTGGGGCCAACGTCCTGACTTTC
>TRBV6-5|TRBD2|-|TRBJ2-7
CASSSLTSGGTYEQYF
TGTGCCAGCAGTTCCCTCACTAGCGGGGGGACCTACGAGCAGTACTTC
>TRBV20-1|TRBD1|-|TRBJ2-1
CSARGRPGQSYNEQFF
TGCAGTGCTAGGGGAAGACCGGGACAGAGCTACAATGAGCAGTTCTTC
>TRBV4-3|TRBD1|few|TRBJ1-1
CASSQEDRATEAFF
TGCGCCAGCAGCCAAGAGGACAGGGCCACTGAAGCTTTCTTT
>TRBV25-1|TRBD1|-|TRBJ2-4
CASSERGGDRENIQYF
TGTGCCAGCAGTGAACGTGGGGGAGACAGGGAAAACATTCAGTACTTC
>TRBV19|-|-|TRBJ2-3
CASSIHRGAVTDTQYF
TGTGCCAGTAGTATCCACCGAGGGGCAGTCACAGATACGCAGTATTTT
>TRBV27|-|-|TRBJ2-7
CASGTGNDEQYF
TGTGCCAGCGGTACAGGGAACGACGAGCAGTACTTC
>TRBV20-1|-|-|TRBJ2-3
CSASQPGTDTQYF
TGCAGTGCTTCCCAGCCGGGGACAGATACGCAGTATTTT
>TRBV9|TRBD1|many|TRBJ2-1
CASSGPWDRDNEQFF
TGTGCCAGCAGCGGGCCCTGGGACAGGGACAATGAGCAGTTCTTC
>TRBV29-1|TRBD1|few|TRBJ2-6
CSVPTGQGVPSGANVLTF
TGCAGCGTACCTACCGGACAGGGAGTCCCCTCTGGGGCCAACGTCCTGACTTTC
>TRBV15|-|-|TRBJ2-7
CATSGPLMHEQYF
TGTGCCACCAGCGGTCCCCTAATGCACGAGCAGTACTTC
>TRBV7-2|TRBD2|-|TRBJ2-7
CASSLHGLAGGPEQYF
TGTGCCAGCAGCCTCCATGGACTAGCGGGGGGGCCCGAGCAGTACTTC
>TRBV4-2|TRBD2|-|TRBJ2-2
CASSYPGLAGTGELFF
TGTGCCAGCAGCTACCCTGGACTAGCCGGTACCGGGGAGCTGTTTTTT
>TRBV7-9|-|-|TRBJ1-2
CASSLAGGRYGYTF
TGTGCCAGCAGCTTAGCAGGGGGACGCTATGGCTACACCTTC
>TRBV18|-|-|TRBJ2-4
CASSPPGRGKNIQYF
TGTGCCAGCTCACCCCCAGGCAGGGGCAAAAACATTCAGTACTTC
>TRBV6-5|-|-|TRBJ1-2
CASSYSGPGNGYTF
TGTGCCAGCAGTTACAGTGGCCCAGGGAATGGCTACACCTTC
>TRBV2|-|few|TRBJ2-2
CASRIDGNTGELFF
TGTGCCAGCAGGATCGACGGGAACACCGGGGAGCTGTTTTTT
>TRBV9|-|few|TRBJ2-2
CASSRGYTGELFF
TGTGCCAGCAGCCGAGGGTACACCGGGGAGCTGTTTTTT
>TRBV18|TRBD1|few|TRBJ1-4
CASSPQGAGEKLFF
TGTGCCAGCTCACCCCAGGGGGCTGGTGAAAAACTGTTTTTT
>TRBV5-1|-|-|TRBJ2-7
CASSLSQLASPAYEQYF
TGCGCCAGCAGCTTGTCCCAACTCGCCTCACCTGCCTACGAGCAGTACTTC
>TRBV28|-|-|TRBJ2-1
CASSFASGIPYNEQFF
TGTGCCAGCAGTTTTGCCTCAGGGATTCCTTACAATGAGCAGTTCTTC
>TRBV6-2/TRBV6-3|TRBD1|few|TRBJ2-1
CASSRGTDLFYNEQFF
TGTGCCAGCAGTCGAGGGACAGACCTTTTTTACAATGAGCAGTTCTTC
>TRBV5-1|-|-|TRBJ2-7
CASRILGRSSYEQYF
TGCGCCAGCAGGATCTTGGGCCGGAGCTCCTACGAGCAGTACTTC
>TRBV15|-|-|TRBJ2-3
CATSRDHGDTQYF
TGTGCCACCAGCAGAGATCATGGAGATACGCAGTATTTT
>TRBV12-3/TRBV12-4|-|few|TRBJ2-2
CAFRSARGTGELFF
TGTGCCTTCCGAAGCGCACGGGGAACCGGGGAGCTGTTTTTT
>TRBV10-3|-|-|TRBJ2-5
CAITEGVTKTQYF
TGTGCCATCACCGAGGGGGTTACGAAGACCCAGTACTTC
>TRBV9|-|-|TRBJ2-2
CASSARAGPGELFF
TGTGCCAGCAGCGCAAGAGCAGGTCCCGGGGAGCTGTTTTTT
>TRBV29-1|-|-|TRBJ2-3
CSVIRVGTQYF
TGCAGCGTTATTAGGGTGGGTACGCAGTATTTT
>TRBV6-1|-|-|TRBJ2-3
CATFRQGGSADTQYF
TGTGCCACTTTCCGTCAGGGGGGTTCTGCAGATACGCAGTATTTT
>TRBV7-6|-|-|TRBJ2-1
CASSSYQWSSYNEQFF
TGTGCCAGCAGCTCCTACCAGTGGAGCTCCTACAATGAGCAGTTCTTC
>TRBV4-3|-|few|TRBJ2-7
CASSQDRAGLYEQYF
TGCGCCAGCAGCCAAGATCGGGCGGGACTTTACGAGCAGTACTTC
>TRBV5-1|TRBD1|few|TRBJ1-2
CASSFDRVSYGYTF
TGCGCCAGCAGCTTCGACAGGGTCTCCTATGGCTACACCTTC
>TRBV5-1|-|few|TRBJ2-7
CASSLDFWGYEQYF
TGCGCCAGCAGCTTGGATTTTTGGGGTTACGAGCAGTACTTC
>TRBV6-6|-|few|TRBJ2-2
CASSYSEVGELFF
TGTGCCAGCAGTTACTCGGAGGTCGGGGAGCTGTTTTTT
>TRBV3-1|-|many|TRBJ1-3
CASSQGVYNTIYF
TGTGCCAGCAGCCAAGGGGTCTACAACACCATATATTTT
>TRBV2|-|-|TRBJ1-2
CASSDRAVGSYGYTF
TGTGCCAGCAGTGATCGGGCCGTTGGTTCTTATGGCTACACCTTC
>TRBV20-1|-|many|TRBJ1-5
CSASERLSNQPQHF
TGCAGTGCTAGTGAGCGGCTCAGCAATCAGCCCCAGCATTTT
>TRBV12-3/TRBV12-4|-|few|TRBJ1-6
CASSFRLGGFGSPLHF
TGTGCCAGCAGTTTTCGGTTGGGGGGTTTCGGATCACCCCTCCACTTT
>TRBV29-1|-|few|TRBJ1-2
CSTRFGNYGYTF
TGCAGCACCCGGTTCGGGAACTATGGCTACACCTTC
>TRBV5-1|-|-|TRBJ2-5
CASRLGAEVVRTQYF
TGCGCCAGTAGATTGGGGGCAGAAGTAGTACGGACCCAGTACTTC
>TRBV5-1|TRBD1|-|TRBJ1-5
CASSILGQGNQPQHF
TGCGCCAGCAGTATCCTCGGACAGGGCAATCAGCCCCAGCATTTT
>TRBV5-6|-|-|TRBJ2-6
CASSFHRVRRSGANVLTF
TGTGCCAGCAGCTTCCACAGGGTCCGACGCTCTGGGGCCAACGTCCTGACTTTC